This entry is about one T cell receptor (beta chain). Its matching antigen is unknown. This sample is part of a study of T cell responses to AZD1222 COVID-19 vaccine. Notes on the study in general: Following two doses of AZD1222, Spike-specific TCR breadth and depth rose. A mostly white British donor set with more females was recruited, and clonal diversity was possibly underestimated.

There are 14 residues in the CDR3. Trimming removed 4 bases from V and 4 bases from J; junction bases left unmatched: 5. CDR1 is SGHNT and CDR2 is YYREEE in the germline V gene (reference sequence). Only in-frame clones appear in the TCRdb table, and some are missing; sequencing was by immunoSEQ multiplex PCR. The sample records more than 150,000 clones, just over 90% being singletons. This chain uses TRBV5-4 with TRBJ1-2; 9 bases align to TRBD1. This specimen was peripheral blood, taken on day 0 of AZD1222 vaccination. This receptor was obtained from an adult in good health. The CDR3 region is CASSRAGQGYGYTF. In nucleotides, the CDR3 is TGTGCCAGCAGCCGGGCGGGACAGGGCTATGGCTACACCTTC.